The next 18 T cell receptor beta chains were all read from a single sample in a study of beta chain features in type 1 diabetes. Study-level points and caveats: Researchers report that Type 1 diabetes patients had moderately but significantly shorter TCRB CDR3s across all four CD4+ subsets.

Expressed TCRB transcripts were sequenced, since all the RNA that had been isolated was reverse transcribed. TCRdb's table, derived via immunoSEQ multiplex PCR, lists solely in-frame clones and lacks some. The table records 400,000 or so clones, over 10% of them present only once. Their recognized antigens are unknown. The specimen sequenced was naive CD4+ T cells from blood. Receptor source: a woman aged 18-29 years with type 1 diabetes.

In this sample, this clone turned up a few times. V is TRBV1 and J is TRBJ2-2; TRBD1, the D gene given by the table, was not confirmed from the DNA. TRBV1 is designated a pseudogene. The CDR3 is made up of 17 amino acids. The CDR3 here is CTSSQDQVRTNTGELFF. CDR3 nucleotide sequence: TGCACCAGCAGCCAAGATCAGGTCCGTACGAACACCGGGGAGCTGTTTTTT.

V and J are TRBV7-9 and TRBJ2-1, with 8 bases identical to TRBD1. The CDR3 contains 14 residues. CDR1 SEHNR and CDR2 FQNEAQ come from the germline V gene (reference sequence). Trimming took 5 bases from V and 6 from J; bases not matched to a gene: 6. The CDR3 loop is CASSIQGARNEQFF. CDR3 coding DNA: TGTGCCAGCAGCATCCAGGGGGCGCGCAATGAGCAGTTCTTC.

The chain joins TRBV5-1 to TRBJ2-1; TRBD2 might be the D (7 bases). CDR1 and CDR2 (germline): SGHRS, YFSETQ. V was clipped by 6 bases and J by 0 bases, with 13 bases between them. The CDR3 is 15 residues long. CDR3 region: CASTKGGGSYNEQFF. The CDR3 DNA reads TGCGCCAGCACGAAGGGGGGGGGCTCCTACAATGAGCAGTTCTTC. The whole variable domain, remainder taken from reference TRBV5-1 and TRBJ2-1, is KAGVTQTPRYLIKTRGQQVTLSCSPISGHRSVSWYQQTPGQGLQFLFEYFSETQRNKGNFPGRFSGRQFSNSRSEMNVSTLELGDSALYLCASTKGGGSYNEQFFGPGTRLTVL.

This clone was seen a few times. CDR3: CASSLNEGGSAFF. The CDR3 nucleotides read TGTGCCAGCAGCTTAAACGAAGGTGGGAGCGCTTTCTTT. The V call is TRBV7-9, the J call TRBJ1-1; unclear D gene. CDR3 length: 13 residues. Trimming stripped 2 bases from V and 11 bases from J, with 15 bases between. Germline values: CDR1 SEHNR, CDR2 FQNEAQ (reference sequence).

This sequence joins TRBV2 and TRBJ2-7; 10 bases map to TRBD2. The germline V gene encodes CDR1 SNHLY and CDR2 FYNNEI. This CDR3 has 14 amino acids. V shed 2 bases and J 4 bases; nucleotides not matched to a gene: 2. The CDR3 coding sequence is TGTGCCAGCAGTGAAAGGGGACTAGCGTACGAGCAGTACTTC. Its protein is CASSERGLAYEQYF.

This clone has a handful of counts. The chain employs TRBV25-1 and TRBJ2-5; possibly TRBD2 for D (6 bases). Between the trimmed V and J ends, which lost 3 bases and 7 bases, there was a span of 12 bases. This CDR3 region has 13 residues. Germline-derived CDR1 and CDR2 are MGHDK and SYGVNS. CDR3 sequence reads: CASSETSFGTQYF. The CDR3 DNA sequence: TGTGCCAGCAGTGAGACTAGTTTCGGGACCCAGTACTTC. Using reference TRBV25-1 and TRBJ2-5 for the parts outside the CDR3, the full variable domain is EADIYQTPRYLVIGTGKKITLECSQTMGHDKMYWYQQDPGMELHLIHYSYGVNSTEKGDLSSESTVSRIRTEHFPLTLESARPSHTSQYLCASSETSFGTQYFGPGTRLLVL.

The chain is built from TRBV7-2 and TRBJ1-5, with unresolved D. Trimming took 4 bases from V and 9 from J, leaving 19 bases between them. The CDR3 has 15 residues. Germline-derived CDR1 and CDR2 are SGHTA and FQGNSA. Written as DNA, the CDR3 is TGTGCCAGCAGCTCATTGACCGGGGTCGGTTTGCCCCAGCATTTT. Encoded protein: CASSSLTGVGLPQHF.

This clone showed up just a few times. The chain is built from TRBV5-1 and TRBJ2-7, with 14 bases aligning to TRBD2. With 1 base clipped from V and 4 bases from J, the junction kept 13 bases outside the gene matches. The CDR3 covers 19 residues. Germline lookup yields CDR1 SGHRS and CDR2 YFSETQ. CDR3 amino acids: CASSLFPGLAGAVIYEQYF. The CDR3 DNA is TGCGCCAGCAGCTTGTTCCCGGGACTAGCGGGAGCGGTGATTTACGAGCAGTACTTC.

The chain couples TRBV28 to TRBJ2-1; D gene unclear. Germline values: CDR1 MDHEN, CDR2 SYDVKM. V was cut by 5 bases and J by 9 bases, with 8 bases left in between. This CDR3 comprises 11 residues. CDR3 residues: CASSARSEQFF. For the CDR3, the DNA is TGTGCCAGCAGTGCCCGCAGTGAGCAGTTCTTC. Together with reference TRBV28 and TRBJ2-1, the CDR3 gives the full variable domain: DVKVTQSSRYLVKRTGEKVFLECVQDMDHENMFWYRQDPGLGLRLIYFSYDVKMKEKGDIPEGYSVSREKKERFSLILESASTNQTSMYLCASSARSEQFFGPGTRLTVL.

The chain is built from TRBV19 and TRBJ1-1, with 7 bases identical to TRBD1. Germline CDR1 and CDR2: LNHDA and SQIVND (reference sequence). The CDR3 length is 14 residues. V trimming: 7 bases; J trimming: 0 bases; junction bases outside the gene matches: 5. The CDR3 nucleotides read TGTGCCAGTAAAAACAGGGGTTTGAACACTGAAGCTTTCTTT. The encoded protein is CASKNRGLNTEAFF. Full variable domain (remainder filled in from reference TRBV19 and TRBJ1-1): DGGITQSPKYLFRKEGQNVTLSCEQNLNHDAMYWYRQDPGQGLRLIYYSQIVNDFQKGDIAEGYSVSREKKESFPLTVTSAQKNPTAFYLCASKNRGLNTEAFFGQGTRLTVV.

This clone was recorded a few times. The rearrangement uses TRBV30 and TRBJ2-5, with TRBD1 as a possible D gene (6 bases). This CDR3 is built from 15 residues. CDR1 is GTSNPN, CDR2 SVGIG, per germline (reference sequence). Trimming took off 0 bases at V and 7 bases at J, with 18 bases between the two ends. CDR3 in amino acids: CAWSVQQGARGTQYF. The CDR3 DNA sequence: TGTGCCTGGAGTGTCCAACAGGGCGCGAGAGGGACCCAGTACTTC.

This clone was seen more than once but under ten times. V is TRBV5-1 and J is TRBJ1-2; possible D gene TRBD1, 5 bases. The CDR3 is 14 residues long. Germline assignment: CDR1 SGHRS and CDR2 YFSETQ. V lost 0 bases, J lost 6 bases, and 12 bases lay in between. Written as DNA, the CDR3 is TGCGCCAGCAGCTTGGGTGGGGCCGCGGATGGCTACACCTTC. It is translated as CASSLGGAADGYTF.

Only a few counts were recorded for this clone. The chain joins TRBV7-2 to TRBJ2-7, with TRBD1 matching 8 bases. The ends lost 3 bases at V and 3 bases at J; junction bases unmatched: 4. The CDR3 extends over 14 amino acids. The V gene's germline CDR1 is SGHTA and CDR2 FQGNSA. This chain's CDR3 is CASSLSGTGYEQYF. The CDR3 DNA follows: TGTGCCAGCAGCTTGTCCGGGACAGGCTACGAGCAGTACTTC.

This clone occurred a few times. The chain recombines TRBV2 with TRBJ1-5; unclear D gene. With 2 bases removed from V and 4 bases from J, the gap between germline ends came to 6 bases. The length of the CDR3 is 13 residues. Germline values: CDR1 SNHLY, CDR2 FYNNEI. This CDR3 is CASSERFNQPQHF. In DNA, the CDR3 is TGTGCCAGCAGTGAACGGTTTAATCAGCCCCAGCATTTT.

The chain links TRBV25-1 to TRBJ1-2; 9 bases agree with TRBD1. The J segment lost 5 bases and the V segment lost 3 bases, leaving 10 bases of the junction unmatched. The V gene's germline CDR1 is MGHDK and CDR2 SYGVNS. This CDR3 is built from 16 residues. CDR3 DNA sequence: TGTGCCAGCAGTGATTCAGGGACAGGGAGGGTATATGGCTACACCTTC. It translates to CASSDSGTGRVYGYTF.

This clone was observed a few times. This chain joins TRBV18 and TRBJ1-5; 10 positions match TRBD1. Germline values: CDR1 KGHSH, CDR2 LQKENI. The CDR3 has 15 residues. After removal of 5 bases from V and 6 bases from J, the junction contained 7 bases not matched to a gene. The CDR3 reads CASSIRQGAVQPQHF. The DNA of the CDR3 is TGTGCCAGCTCAATAAGACAGGGGGCCGTTCAGCCCCAGCATTTT. Full variable domain (rest looked up from reference TRBV18 and TRBJ1-5): NAGVMQNPRHLVRRRGQEARLRCSPMKGHSHVYWYRQLPEEGLKFMVYLQKENIIDESGMPKERFSAEFPKEGPSILRIQQVVRGDSAAYFCASSIRQGAVQPQHFGDGTRLSIL.

This clone was found a few times. The CDR3 sequence is CASSPDRGNEQYF. The CDR3, as DNA: TGTGCCAGCAGCCCGGACAGGGGGAACGAGCAGTACTTC. The chain couples TRBV5-4 to TRBJ2-7; 10 nucleotides line up with TRBD1. Germline trimming cut 4 bases from V and 5 bases from J; bases unmatched to any gene: 3. From germline, CDR1 is SGHNT and CDR2 YYREEE (reference sequence). The CDR3 length is 13 residues.

V is TRBV6-5 and J is TRBJ1-5; 9 positions match TRBD1. There are 15 residues in the CDR3. Trimming at V came to 6 bases and at J to 2 bases, leaving 5 bases not matched to a gene. Germline V gene sequence: CDR1 MNHEY, CDR2 SVGAGI. The CDR3 nucleotides read TGTGCCAGCAGAGAGGGACAGGGTCGCAATCAGCCCCAGCATTTT. It translates to CASREGQGRNQPQHF.